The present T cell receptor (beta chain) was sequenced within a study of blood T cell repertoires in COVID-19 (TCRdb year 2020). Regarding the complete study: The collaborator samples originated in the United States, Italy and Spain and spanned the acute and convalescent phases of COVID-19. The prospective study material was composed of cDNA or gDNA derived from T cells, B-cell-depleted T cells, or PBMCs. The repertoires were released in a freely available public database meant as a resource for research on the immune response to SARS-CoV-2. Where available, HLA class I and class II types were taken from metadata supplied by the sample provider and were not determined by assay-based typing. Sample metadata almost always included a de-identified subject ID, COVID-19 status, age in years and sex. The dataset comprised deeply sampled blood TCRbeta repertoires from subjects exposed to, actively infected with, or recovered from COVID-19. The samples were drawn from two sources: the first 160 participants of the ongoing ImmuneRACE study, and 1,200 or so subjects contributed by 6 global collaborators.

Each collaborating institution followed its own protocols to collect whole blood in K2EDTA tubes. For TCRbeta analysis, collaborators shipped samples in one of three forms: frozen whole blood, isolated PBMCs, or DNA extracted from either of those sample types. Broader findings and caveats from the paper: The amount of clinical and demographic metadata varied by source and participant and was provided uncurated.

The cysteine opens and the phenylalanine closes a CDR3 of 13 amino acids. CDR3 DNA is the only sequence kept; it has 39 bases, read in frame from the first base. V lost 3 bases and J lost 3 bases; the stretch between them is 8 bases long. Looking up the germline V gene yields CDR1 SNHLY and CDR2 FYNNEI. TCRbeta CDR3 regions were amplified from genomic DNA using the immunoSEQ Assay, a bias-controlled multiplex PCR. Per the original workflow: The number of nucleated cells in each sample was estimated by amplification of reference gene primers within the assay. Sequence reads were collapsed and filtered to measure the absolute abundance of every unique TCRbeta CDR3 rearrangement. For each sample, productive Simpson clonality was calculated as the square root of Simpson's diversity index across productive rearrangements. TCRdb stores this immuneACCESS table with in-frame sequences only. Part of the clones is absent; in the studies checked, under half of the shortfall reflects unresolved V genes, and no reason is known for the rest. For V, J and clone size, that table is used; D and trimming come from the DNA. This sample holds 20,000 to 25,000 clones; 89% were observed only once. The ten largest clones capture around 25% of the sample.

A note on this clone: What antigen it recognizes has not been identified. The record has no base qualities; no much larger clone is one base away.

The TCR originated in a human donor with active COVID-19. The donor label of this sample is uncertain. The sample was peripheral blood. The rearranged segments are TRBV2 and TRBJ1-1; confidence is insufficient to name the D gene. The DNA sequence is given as TGTGCCAGCAGTGAGGCATCCTACACTGAAGCTTTCTTT. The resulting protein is CASSEASYTEAFF.